This T cell receptor beta chain was sequenced for a study of regulatory T cells in long-lasting Graves disease (dated by TCRdb to 2020 to 2023). About the study as a whole: Newly diagnosed Graves' disease patients had taken antithyroid drugs for less than 3 months. The study was conducted in China and was registered as a clinical trial. A total of around 35 samples underwent TCR sequencing, from about 13 patients with persistent Graves' disease and 20 or so patients with newly diagnosed Graves' disease. This study used TCR sequencing and RNA sequencing of peripheral blood to compare persistent Graves' disease patients against newly diagnosed Graves' disease patients.

Per the publication, the time point label means: newly diagnosed GD, antithyroid drugs for less than 3 months. For both TCR sequencing and RNA sequencing, RNA was extracted from PBMCs using TRIzol. The diagnosis of Graves' disease followed American Thyroid Association guidelines. Patients for the study were recruited at an endocrinology department in Xi'an, China. Each patient gave roughly 8.4 milliliters of peripheral blood, collected in an EDTA anticoagulant tube. Ficoll Paque Plus density gradient separation was used to isolate PBMCs, and no further T cell sorting was done. An Agilent 2100 Bioanalyzer and agarose gel were used to assess RNA quality, and a NanoDrop 2000 was used to measure RNA concentration. Reading from cysteine to phenylalanine, the CDR3 counts 14 amino acids. This entry keeps only the CDR3 DNA: 42 bases, framed from base 1. V and J are truncated by 2 bases and 7 bases respectively, leaving an intervening sequence of 14 bases. Via the germline V gene, CDR1 is SGHTA and CDR2 FQGNSA.

Library preparation used multiplex PCR. For sequencing, an Illumina HiSeq 4000 was employed. CDR3 regions were amplified by Arm-PCR with iRepertoire HTBI primers to construct TCR beta libraries. Before sequencing, the PCR products went through gel purification. The authors' analysis ran thus. Gene usage analysis of CDR3 amino acid clonotypes relied on the approximately 68 TRBV and about 15 TRBJ segments identified across samples. COPE and FqMerger were used to merge the filtered high-quality paired reads into contigs. BLAST was used to align contigs to IMGT TRBV, TRBD and TRBJ reference genes, and CDR3 was defined according to IMGT. Any clonotype with a frequency above 0.1% was counted as a highly expanded clone. Shannon entropy served as the measure of repertoire diversity, while the Gini coefficient captured V-J evenness. A clonotype found in more than one individual was treated as public. The public sequencing data were trimmed at Q25 with fastp and processed into clonotypes with MiXCR by TCRdb, which kept only in-frame beta chains. Every CDR3 protein is listed once, alongside the most common genes and DNA of its rows. In this record, the V and J calls reflect TCRdb's handling and not the investigators' own analysis. The sample data list 550,000 to 700,000 distinct CDR3 sequences, and about 16% of these were observed just once. The ten largest account for about 12% of the sample.

Many counts were recorded for this clonotype. Its cognate antigen has yet to be identified. Qualities for individual bases were not recorded, and no much larger clone is one base off. Broad study findings and their caveats: Preferential use of TRBV28, TRBJ1-2 and TRBJ2-5 was observed in persistent disease, whereas TRBV20-1 and TRBJ2-1 were favored in newly diagnosed disease. Peripheral blood alone was examined, since thyroid tissue, which constituted the primary lesion, could not be accessed. As a limitation, the authors acknowledged that the small sample size may reduce accuracy. Only the TCR beta chain was sequenced and analyzed. Lower TCR Shannon entropy and fewer highly expanded clones were observed in persistent Graves' disease patients than in newly diagnosed patients, which suggested clonal expansion. A larger number of public clonotypes was shared among persistent patients (under 3,000) than among newly diagnosed patients (around 890).

The sample was also linked to a second study, of T cells in Graves' hyperthyroidism and ophthalmopathy. Reported in the second study: Graves' hyperthyroidism was defined as stable when no progression to ophthalmopathy occurred over 18 months of follow-up. Hyperthyroidism patients were aged 18 to 65 years and newly diagnosed, with disease duration of less than 2 months. Any patient with an uncontrolled infection, another autoimmune disease, pregnancy or lactation was excluded. Diagnoses were based on clinical symptoms, serum thyroxine and TRAb, thyroid ultrasound and orbital computed tomography. For the first round of RT-PCR on the TCR CDR3, the HTBI primer set was used together with the Qiagen OneStep RT-PCR kit. Most expanded thyroid clonotypes (frequency above 0.001) were also detected in blood, suggesting blood repertoires may reflect thyroid immune responses. Ophthalmopathy was separated from stable hyperthyroidism by a 13 V-J signature model, with about 86% sensitivity and about 81% specificity obtained in cross-validation and 80%/75% obtained in testing. In validation, the model predicted progression to ophthalmopathy with approximately 69% sensitivity and about 72% specificity, a median of about six months before onset. To identify TCR V-J signatures that set the groups apart, the researchers used a discovery cohort of roughly 100 patients, made up of some 41 with Graves' ophthalmopathy and 57 with stable Graves' hyperthyroidism. Whether ophthalmopathy could be predicted prospectively was tested in an independent validation cohort made up of about 20 hyperthyroidism patients plus 17 patients who later progressed to ophthalmopathy. The 100 or so discovery patients were randomly divided into training and test sets at a 7:3 ratio. In roughly six Graves' hyperthyroidism patients, the study also compared T-cell repertoires from thyroid tissue with T-cell repertoires from blood. Following sampling, methimazole starting at 30 mg daily was given to hyperthyroidism patients, and high-dose intravenous methylprednisolone was given to ophthalmopathy patients. The libraries were constructed in a second round of multiplex PCR and then size-selected and purified. Paired-end sequencing of the libraries was performed with 100 bp reads on an Illumina HiSeq2000. SOAPnuke was used to process the raw data, removing reads that contained adapters or uncalled bases, had a mean Phred below 15, or lacked an exact match to the constant primer or identifier. COPE v1.2.5 was used to merge the high-quality paired reads, and each unique nucleotide sequence was defined as a clonotype. Clonotypes were aligned to IMGT TRBV, TRBD and TRBJ reference segments using MiTCR v1.1. The analysis was restricted to V-J combinations with a frequency above 0.0001, which together covered 99% to 99.2% of the repertoires. The TCS score was defined as the ratio of F50 (clonal expansion) to E x V (chaos), calculated using BLOSUM62-based TCRdist between CDR3 peptides within each V-J. Welch's t-statistics and random forest reduced 500 to 550 V-J features to some 14, which were used in a naive Bayes classifier (R e1071). Sample size was not statistically predetermined, and blinding of investigators to group allocation was not performed. The paper reports TCR Vbeta CDR3 sequencing of 140 or so peripheral blood samples: around 41 ophthalmopathy, approximately 74 hyperthyroidism and approximately 17 progressor patients.

The rearranged chain carries TRBV7-2 and TRBJ2-5, with no confidently assigned D gene. Sequences were derived from peripheral blood mononuclear cells (PBMCs), sampled at new diagnosis, from a patient treated with antithyroid drugs. The clonotype originates from a young man with Graves disease. Donor details come from another sample of the same person, matched by shared clones. In nucleotides, the sequence is TGTGCCAGCAGCTTAAGTCGCCCCACGGGGACCCAGTACTTC. It translates as CASSLSRPTGTQYF. The CDR3, completed at both ends by the reference TRBV7-2 and TRBJ2-5 genes, gives the full variable domain GAGVSQSPSNKVTEKGKDVELRCDPISGHTALYWYRQSLGQGLEFLIYFQGNSAPDKSGLPSDRFSAERTGGSVSTLTIQRTQQEDSAVYLCASSLSRPTGTQYFGPGTRLLVL.